A selection of T cell receptor beta chains follows, all from one sample in a study of T cell responses to AZD1222 COVID-19 vaccine. Here immunoSEQ multiplex PCR was the method, and the copy in TCRdb shows in-frame clones only, minus some. The sample includes under 200,000 clones, 94% of them seen just once. The starting material was peripheral blood, obtained on day 0 of AZD1222 vaccination. Every receptor here comes from an adult in good health. The CDR3 runs from the conserved cysteine through the conserved F or W. A D gene is named only where the DNA matches it firmly. Clone size is stated in some rows and not others, as once, few, many or a class when expanded.

CDR3: CASSQGQGLDEKLFF
DNA: TGTGCCAGTAGTCAAGGACAGGGGCTAGACGAAAAACTGTTTTTT
J: TRBJ1-4
size: -
V: TRBV19
D: TRBD1

CDR3: CASSDRASGQGGTEAFF
DNA: TGTGCCAGCAGTGATAGGGCCTCGGGACAGGGGGGGACTGAAGCTTTCTTT
J: TRBJ1-1
size: -
V: TRBV6-1
D: TRBD1

CDR3: CASSYAGAGSTDTQYF
DNA: TGTGCCAGCAGTTACGCTGGGGCCGGCAGTACAGATACGCAGTATTTT
J: TRBJ2-3
size: -
V: TRBV6-5
D: -

CDR3: CASSLVGGRAIEQFF
DNA: TGCGCCAGCAGCTTGGTGGGCGGGAGGGCCATTGAGCAGTTCTTC
J: TRBJ2-1
size: -
V: TRBV5-1
D: TRBD2

CDR3: CASSLGLASDEQYF
DNA: TGTGCCAGCAGCTTAGGGCTAGCGAGTGACGAGCAGTACTTC
J: TRBJ2-7
size: -
V: TRBV5-4
D: -

CDR3: CASSPAITYRVGNTEAFF
DNA: TGTGCCAGCAGTCCCGCGATAACTTACAGGGTTGGGAACACTGAAGCTTTCTTT
J: TRBJ1-1
size: -
V: TRBV28
D: -

CDR3: CASSGNGLGEQYF
DNA: TGTGCCAGCAGCGGGAACGGTCTTGGCGAGCAGTACTTC
J: TRBJ2-7
size: -
V: TRBV5-5
D: -

CDR3: CAIEQRTEEGYEQYF
DNA: TGTGCCATAGAGCAGCGGACGGAGGAGGGCTACGAGCAGTACTTC
J: TRBJ2-7
size: -
V: TRBV2
D: -

CDR3: CASSPGLSGNTIYF
DNA: TGTGCCAGCAGCCCAGGGCTCTCTGGAAACACCATATATTTT
J: TRBJ1-3
size: -
V: TRBV5-6
D: -

CDR3: CASKRPDTISYTF
DNA: TGTGCCAGCAAGAGGCCAGATACTATTAGCTACACCTTC
J: TRBJ1-2
size: -
V: TRBV9
D: -

CDR3: CASSFGLADSYEQYF
DNA: TGTGCCAGCAGCTTTGGGTTAGCGGACTCCTACGAGCAGTACTTC
J: TRBJ2-7
size: -
V: TRBV5-4
D: -

CDR3: CASSPQVYYGYTF
DNA: TGTGCCAGCAGCCCACAGGTTTACTATGGCTACACCTTC
J: TRBJ1-2
size: -
V: TRBV7-9
D: -

CDR3: CASRGQGHQPQHF
DNA: TGTGCCAGTCGAGGACAGGGTCATCAGCCCCAGCATTTT
J: TRBJ1-5
size: -
V: TRBV19
D: TRBD1

CDR3: CASSLGTLDSINQPQHF
DNA: TGCGCCAGCAGCTTGGGAACTCTGGACAGTATCAATCAGCCCCAGCATTTT
J: TRBJ1-5
size: -
V: TRBV5-1
D: -

CDR3: CASSQAQGAGDTQYF
DNA: TGCGCCAGCAGCCAAGCCCAGGGGGCGGGAGATACGCAGTATTTT
J: TRBJ2-3
size: -
V: TRBV4-3
D: TRBD1

CDR3: CASSARENTEAFF
DNA: TGTGCCAGCAGTGCCAGGGAGAACACTGAAGCTTTCTTT
J: TRBJ1-1
size: -
V: TRBV6-2/TRBV6-3
D: -

CDR3: CASSLASLRIGDIQYF
DNA: TGTGCCAGCAGCTTAGCGAGTCTCCGGATTGGAGACATTCAGTACTTC
J: TRBJ2-4
size: -
V: TRBV7-2
D: -

CDR3: CASRPGGPVNEQFF
DNA: TGTGCCAGCCGCCCGGGGGGGCCCGTCAATGAGCAGTTCTTC
J: TRBJ2-1
size: few
V: TRBV11-2
D: TRBD2

CDR3: CASSPAGQAHEQYF
DNA: TGTGCCAGCAGCCCAGCGGGGCAGGCCCACGAGCAGTACTTC
J: TRBJ2-7
size: -
V: TRBV7-6
D: TRBD2

CDR3: CASSLWAGTGGYTF
DNA: TGTGCCAGCAGTTTATGGGCAGGGACGGGTGGCTACACCTTC
J: TRBJ1-2
size: -
V: TRBV27
D: -

CDR3: CASSRDLNRGRNTEAFF
DNA: TGTGCCAGCAGCCGAGACCTTAACAGGGGGCGAAACACTGAAGCTTTCTTT
J: TRBJ1-1
size: -
V: TRBV5-4
D: TRBD1

CDR3: CSGWDRFNYGYTF
DNA: TGCAGCGGGTGGGACAGATTCAACTATGGCTACACCTTC
J: TRBJ1-2
size: -
V: TRBV29-1
D: TRBD1

CDR3: CAWSVRGNPRAPLHF
DNA: TGTGCCTGGAGTGTACGGGGTAACCCCAGAGCACCCCTCCACTTT
J: TRBJ1-6
size: -
V: TRBV30
D: -

CDR3: CASSQGPRGNQPQHF
DNA: TGTGCCAGCAGCCAAGGTCCGCGGGGCAATCAGCCCCAGCATTTT
J: TRBJ1-5
size: -
V: TRBV3-1/TRBV3-2
D: -

CDR3: CATLQGGGNYGYTF
DNA: TGTGCCACCCTCCAGGGTGGGGGCAACTATGGCTACACCTTC
J: TRBJ1-2
size: -
V: TRBV28
D: -

CDR3: CASSLGQGQVFF
DNA: TGTGCCAGCAGCTTGGGACAGGGACAAGTGTTTTTT
J: TRBJ1-4
size: few
V: TRBV5-8
D: TRBD1

CDR3: CATSDEGLNQPQHF
DNA: TGTGCCACCAGTGATGAGGGGTTGAATCAGCCCCAGCATTTT
J: TRBJ1-5
size: -
V: TRBV24-1
D: -

CDR3: CASSAGPGLATDGLFF
DNA: TGTGCCAGCAGCGCGGGCCCGGGACTAGCGACCGACGGGCTGTTTTTT
J: TRBJ2-2
size: -
V: TRBV9
D: TRBD2

CDR3: CASSSRDPSLGQYF
DNA: TGTGCCAGCAGTTCCCGGGACCCAAGTTTAGGGCAGTACTTC
J: TRBJ2-7
size: -
V: TRBV27
D: -

CDR3: CASSTTGQGSSEQYF
DNA: TGTGCCAGCAGTACTACAGGACAGGGGTCTAGCGAGCAGTACTTC
J: TRBJ2-7
size: -
V: TRBV9
D: TRBD1

CDR3: CASRPDTQYF
DNA: TGTGCCAGCAGGCCTGATACGCAGTATTTT
J: TRBJ2-3
size: -
V: TRBV21-1
D: -

CDR3: CASSGQGTQETQYF
DNA: TGTGCCAGCAGCGGACAGGGTACGCAAGAGACCCAGTACTTC
J: TRBJ2-5
size: -
V: TRBV11-2
D: TRBD1

CDR3: CASSSLPGGPQETQYF
DNA: TGTGCCAGCAGCTCCCTCCCGGGAGGGCCACAAGAGACCCAGTACTTC
J: TRBJ2-5
size: -
V: TRBV5-5
D: TRBD2

CDR3: CASSLQGSREKTQYF
DNA: TGTGCCAGCAGCCTCCAAGGGTCGCGGGAGAAGACCCAGTACTTC
J: TRBJ2-5
size: -
V: TRBV7-9
D: TRBD2

CDR3: CASSQDGSGRRYNEQFF
DNA: TGCGCCAGCAGCCAAGATGGGAGCGGGAGGAGGTACAATGAGCAGTTCTTC
J: TRBJ2-1
size: -
V: TRBV4-3
D: TRBD2

CDR3: CASSVASGLGDEQYF
DNA: TGTGCCAGCAGCGTAGCTTCGGGGCTCGGGGACGAGCAGTACTTC
J: TRBJ2-7
size: -
V: TRBV9
D: -

CDR3: CASSWKQGGNGYTF
DNA: TGCGCCAGCAGCTGGAAACAGGGGGGAAATGGCTACACCTTC
J: TRBJ1-2
size: few
V: TRBV5-1
D: TRBD1

CDR3: CASSWDDTEAFF
DNA: TGTGCCAGCTCCTGGGACGACACTGAAGCTTTCTTT
J: TRBJ1-1
size: -
V: TRBV18
D: -

CDR3: CSFTGTHSYEQYF
DNA: TGCAGCTTTACCGGGACACACTCCTACGAGCAGTACTTC
J: TRBJ2-7
size: -
V: TRBV29-1
D: -

CDR3: CASKVVSYEQYF
DNA: TGTGCCAGCAAAGTCGTGTCGTACGAGCAGTACTTC
J: TRBJ2-7
size: -
V: TRBV2
D: -

CDR3: CASSLPGTEPIQETQYF
DNA: TGTGCCAGCAGTTTGCCCGGGACTGAACCTATCCAAGAGACCCAGTACTTC
J: TRBJ2-5
size: -
V: TRBV5-4
D: -